This T cell receptor beta chain was recorded in a study of molecular identifiers for immune sequencing clone quantification. The overall study: RNA from 20,000 or 100,000 naive CD8 cells was split five ways in replicates, with four sequenced. Study-wide results and caveats: Reportedly, one cell's Jurkat TCR RNA was detected within 1,100,000 naive CD8 cells.

Looked up from germline, CDR1 is SQVTM and CDR2 is ANQGSEA. V lost 6 bases to trimming and J lost 4 bases, with 12 bases between them. CDR3 length equals 12 residues. Between about 19,000 and 1,100,000 sorted cells, with 10%, 30% or 50% RNA, yielded naive CD8 libraries. Naive CD8 T cells, phenotype CD8+CD4-CCR7+CD45RA+, were sorted. This clonotype occurred many times. Its target is unknown. In TCRdb, the PCR reads were re-called with MiXCR into one record per CDR3 protein. This sample has about 630,000 distinct CDR3 sequences, with less than 30% found just once. The source material was naive CD8+ T cells from blood, with Jurkat cell RNA spiked in. Subset in this sample: FACS-sorted CD8+CD4-CCR7+CD45RA+ naive T cells. The receptor was isolated from a human donor in good health. Some libraries in this study had Jurkat cell RNA spiked in. The V call is TRBV29-1, the J call TRBJ1-2, with D perhaps matching TRBD1 (5 bases). CDR3 nucleotide sequence: TGCAGCGTGGACCAGGGCGGCTATGGCTACACCTTC. This encodes CSVDQGGYGYTF.